The clone carrying this T cell receptor beta chain came up once. The hyperthyroidism was newly diagnosed and had lasted under 2 months; the patients were aged 18 to 65. The source of the sample is a study of T cells in Graves' hyperthyroidism and ophthalmopathy. Study-wide background: The blood sample was taken at first diagnosis, before treatment began.

Trimming left V 4 bases short and J 7 bases short, with 10 bases between. CDR1 is LGHDT and CDR2 is YNNKEL in the germline V gene (reference sequence). The length of the CDR3 is 13 residues. What was amplified from RNA transcripts were TCR beta CDR3 regions. A set of HTBI primers served as the primers for a first-round RT-PCR of the TCR CDR3. TCRdb analysed the multiplex PCR reads with MiXCR anew, one entry per CDR3 protein. Of 400,000 to 500,000 distinct CDR3 sequences listed, about 15% are singletons. The TCR sequence derives from a woman between 18 and 29 years old with Graves' hyperthyroidism. The material sequenced was blood. The chain recombines TRBV3-1 with TRBJ1-4, with D maybe TRBD1 (5 bases). The CDR3 loop reads CASSPGGVEKLFF. The CDR3 DNA is TGTGCCAGCAGCCCGGGGGGAGTTGAAAAACTGTTTTTT.